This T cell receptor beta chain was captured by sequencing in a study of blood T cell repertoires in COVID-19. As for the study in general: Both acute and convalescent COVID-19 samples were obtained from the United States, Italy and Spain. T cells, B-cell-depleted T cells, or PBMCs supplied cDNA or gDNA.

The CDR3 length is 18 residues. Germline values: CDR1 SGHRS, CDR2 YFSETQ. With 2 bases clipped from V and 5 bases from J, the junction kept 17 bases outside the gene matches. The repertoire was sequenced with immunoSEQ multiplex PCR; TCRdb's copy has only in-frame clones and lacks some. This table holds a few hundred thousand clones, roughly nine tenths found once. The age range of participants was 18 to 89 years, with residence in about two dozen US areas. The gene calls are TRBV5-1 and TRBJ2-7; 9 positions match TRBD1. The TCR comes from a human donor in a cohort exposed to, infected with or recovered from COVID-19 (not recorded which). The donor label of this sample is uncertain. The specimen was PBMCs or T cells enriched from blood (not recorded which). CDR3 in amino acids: CASSFLGTGTGRWNEQYF. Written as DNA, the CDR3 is TGCGCCAGCAGCTTTCTGGGTACCGGGACAGGGAGGTGGAACGAGCAGTACTTC.